This T cell receptor (beta chain) was observed in a study of control samples from healthy donors and cancer patients. Trimming shortened V by 6 bases and J by 3 bases, and 18 bases separated the two germline ends. Germline V gene sequence: CDR1 SGHAT, CDR2 FQNNGV. CDR3 length equals 16 residues. Here immunoSEQ multiplex PCR was the method, and the copy in TCRdb shows in-frame clones only, minus some. Here the sample spans roughly 120,000 clones, roughly 91% being singletons. This sequence joins TRBV11-2 and TRBJ2-1; TRBD1 might be the D (5 bases). Sequences were obtained from blood. The sequence was obtained from a woman in her fifties or sixties in good health. The CDR3 here is CASRIPVTANYNEQFF. The CDR3 nucleotides are TGTGCCAGCAGAATTCCCGTGACAGCGAACTACAATGAGCAGTTCTTC.